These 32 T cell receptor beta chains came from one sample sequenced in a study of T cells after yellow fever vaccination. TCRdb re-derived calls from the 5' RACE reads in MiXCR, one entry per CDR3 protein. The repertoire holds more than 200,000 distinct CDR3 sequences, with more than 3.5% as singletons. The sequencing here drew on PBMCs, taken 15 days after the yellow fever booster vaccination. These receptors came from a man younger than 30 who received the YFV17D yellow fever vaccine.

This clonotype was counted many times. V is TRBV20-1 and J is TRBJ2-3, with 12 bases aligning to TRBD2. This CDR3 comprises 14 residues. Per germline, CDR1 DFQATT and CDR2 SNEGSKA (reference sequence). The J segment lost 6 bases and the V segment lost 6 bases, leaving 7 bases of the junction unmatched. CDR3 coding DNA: TGCAGTGCCACAGGACTAGCGGGATGGGATACGCAGTATTTT. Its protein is CSATGLAGWDTQYF.

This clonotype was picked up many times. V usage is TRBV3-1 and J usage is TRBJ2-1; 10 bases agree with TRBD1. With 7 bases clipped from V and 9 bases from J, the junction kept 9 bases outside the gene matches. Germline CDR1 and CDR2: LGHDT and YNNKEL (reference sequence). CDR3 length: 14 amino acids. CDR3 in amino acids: CASTLGQGSGEQFF. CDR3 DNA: TGTGCCAGCACCCTGGGACAGGGGTCGGGTGAGCAGTTCTTC.

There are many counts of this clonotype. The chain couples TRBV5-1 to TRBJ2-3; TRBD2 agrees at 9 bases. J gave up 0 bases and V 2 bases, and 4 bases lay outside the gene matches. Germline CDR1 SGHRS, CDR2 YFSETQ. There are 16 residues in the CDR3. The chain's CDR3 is CASSFSGGPSTDTQYF. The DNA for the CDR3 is TGCGCCAGCAGCTTCAGCGGGGGGCCAAGCACAGATACGCAGTATTTT.

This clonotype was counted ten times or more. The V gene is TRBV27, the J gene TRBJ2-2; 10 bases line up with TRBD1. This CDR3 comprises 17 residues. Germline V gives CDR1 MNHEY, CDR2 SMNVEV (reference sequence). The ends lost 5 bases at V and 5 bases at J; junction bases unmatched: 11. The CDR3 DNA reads TGTGCCAGCAGTCCGCACCGACAGGGGGCCGGAACCGGGGAGCTGTTTTTT. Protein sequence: CASSPHRQGAGTGELFF.

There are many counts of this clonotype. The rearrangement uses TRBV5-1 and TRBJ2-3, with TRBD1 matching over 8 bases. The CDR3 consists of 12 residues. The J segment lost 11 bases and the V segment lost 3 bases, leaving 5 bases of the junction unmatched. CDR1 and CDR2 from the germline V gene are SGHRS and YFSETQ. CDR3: CASSSTGGRQYF. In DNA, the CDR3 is TGCGCCAGCAGCTCCACAGGGGGTAGGCAGTATTTT.

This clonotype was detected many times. The chain's CDR3 is CSATHTEAFF. CDR3 DNA sequence: TGCAGCGCGACTCACACTGAAGCTTTCTTT. This sequence joins TRBV29-1 and TRBJ1-1, with D hard to call. CDR1 is SQVTM, CDR2 ANQGSEA, per germline. V lost 7 bases to trimming and J lost 3 bases, with 6 bases between them. The length of the CDR3 is 10 residues. Complete variable domain (other parts from reference TRBV29-1 and TRBJ1-1): SAVISQKPSRDICQRGTSLTIQCQVDSQVTMMFWYRQQPGQSLTLIATANQGSEATYESGFVIDKFPISRPNLTFSTLTVSNMSPEDSSIYLCSATHTEAFFGQGTRLTVV.

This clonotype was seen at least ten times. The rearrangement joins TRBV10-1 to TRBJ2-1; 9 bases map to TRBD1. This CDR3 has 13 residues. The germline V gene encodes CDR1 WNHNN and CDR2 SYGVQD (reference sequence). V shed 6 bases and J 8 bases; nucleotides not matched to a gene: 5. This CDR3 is CASRGQGDHEQFF. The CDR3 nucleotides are TGCGCCAGCAGGGGACAGGGTGACCATGAGCAGTTCTTC.

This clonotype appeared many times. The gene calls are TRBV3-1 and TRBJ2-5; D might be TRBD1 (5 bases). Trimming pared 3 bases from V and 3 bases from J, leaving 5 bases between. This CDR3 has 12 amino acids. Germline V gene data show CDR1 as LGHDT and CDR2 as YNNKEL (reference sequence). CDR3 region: CASSQDKETQYF. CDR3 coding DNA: TGTGCCAGCAGCCAGGACAAAGAGACCCAGTACTTC.

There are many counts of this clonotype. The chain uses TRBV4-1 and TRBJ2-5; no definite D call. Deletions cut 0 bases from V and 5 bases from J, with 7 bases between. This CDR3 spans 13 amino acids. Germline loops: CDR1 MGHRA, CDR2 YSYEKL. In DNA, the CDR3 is TGCGCCAGCAGCCAAGACCCCGGGGAGACCCAGTACTTC. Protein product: CASSQDPGETQYF.

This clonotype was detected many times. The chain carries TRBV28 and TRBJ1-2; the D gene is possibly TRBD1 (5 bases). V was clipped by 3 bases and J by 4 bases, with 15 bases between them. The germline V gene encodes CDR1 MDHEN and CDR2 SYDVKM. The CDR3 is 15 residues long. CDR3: CASSFSGRWSYGYTF. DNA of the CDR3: TGTGCCAGCAGTTTTTCAGGGCGATGGAGCTATGGCTACACCTTC.

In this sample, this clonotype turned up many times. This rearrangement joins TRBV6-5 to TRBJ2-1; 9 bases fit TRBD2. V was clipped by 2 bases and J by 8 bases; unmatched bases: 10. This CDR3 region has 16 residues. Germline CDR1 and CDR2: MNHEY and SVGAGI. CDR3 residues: CASSYAMRGGSDEQFF. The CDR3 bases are TGTGCCAGCAGTTACGCTATGCGGGGGGGCTCCGATGAGCAGTTCTTC.

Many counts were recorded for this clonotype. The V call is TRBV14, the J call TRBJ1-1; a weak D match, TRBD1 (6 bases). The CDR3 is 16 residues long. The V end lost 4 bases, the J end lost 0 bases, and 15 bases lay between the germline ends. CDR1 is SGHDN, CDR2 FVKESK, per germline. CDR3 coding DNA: TGTGCCAGCAGCCCCCTGGTACAGGGTATGAACACTGAAGCTTTCTTT. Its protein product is CASSPLVQGMNTEAFF.

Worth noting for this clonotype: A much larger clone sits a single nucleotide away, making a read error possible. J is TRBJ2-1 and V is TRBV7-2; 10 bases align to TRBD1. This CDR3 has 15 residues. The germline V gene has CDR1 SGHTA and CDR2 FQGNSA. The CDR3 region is CASSPTGGNYNEEFF. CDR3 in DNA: TGTGCCAGCAGCCCGACAGGGGGCAACTACAATGAGGAGTTCTTC.

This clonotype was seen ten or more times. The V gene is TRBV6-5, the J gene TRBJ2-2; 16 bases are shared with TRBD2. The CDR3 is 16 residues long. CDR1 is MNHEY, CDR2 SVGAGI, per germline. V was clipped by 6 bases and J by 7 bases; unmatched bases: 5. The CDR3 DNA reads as TGTGCCAGCAGGGGGACTAGCGGGGGGGCGGTCGGGGAGCTGTTTTTT. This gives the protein CASRGTSGGAVGELFF.

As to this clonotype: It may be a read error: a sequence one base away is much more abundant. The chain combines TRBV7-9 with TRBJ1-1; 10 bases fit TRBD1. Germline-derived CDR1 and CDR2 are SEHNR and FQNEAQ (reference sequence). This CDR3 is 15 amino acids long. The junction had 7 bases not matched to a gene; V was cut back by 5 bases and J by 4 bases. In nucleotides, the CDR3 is TGTGCCAGCAGCCCGGGACAGGGGTTAGGCACTGAAGCTTTCTTT. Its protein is CASSPGQGLGTEAFF.

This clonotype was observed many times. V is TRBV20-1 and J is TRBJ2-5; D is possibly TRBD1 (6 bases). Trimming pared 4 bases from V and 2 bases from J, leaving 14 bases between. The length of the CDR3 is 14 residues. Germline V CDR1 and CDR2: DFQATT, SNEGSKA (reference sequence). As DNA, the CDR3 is TGCAGTGCTAACTCTCGGCAGGGGCAAGAGACCCAGTACTTC. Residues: CSANSRQGQETQYF.

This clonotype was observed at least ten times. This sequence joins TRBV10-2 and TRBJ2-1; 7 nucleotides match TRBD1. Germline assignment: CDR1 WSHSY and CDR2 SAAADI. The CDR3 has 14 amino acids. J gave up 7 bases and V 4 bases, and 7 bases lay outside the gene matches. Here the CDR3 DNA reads TGCGCCAGCAGTGTACCGGGACAGATAAATGAGCAGTTCTTC. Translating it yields CASSVPGQINEQFF.

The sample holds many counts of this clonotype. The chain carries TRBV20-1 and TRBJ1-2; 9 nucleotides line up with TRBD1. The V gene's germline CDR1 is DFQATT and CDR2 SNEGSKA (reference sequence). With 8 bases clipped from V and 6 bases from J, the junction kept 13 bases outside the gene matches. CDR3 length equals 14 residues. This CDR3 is CSTDRGKNRDGYTF. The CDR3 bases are TGCAGTACTGACAGGGGGAAAAATCGGGATGGCTACACCTTC.

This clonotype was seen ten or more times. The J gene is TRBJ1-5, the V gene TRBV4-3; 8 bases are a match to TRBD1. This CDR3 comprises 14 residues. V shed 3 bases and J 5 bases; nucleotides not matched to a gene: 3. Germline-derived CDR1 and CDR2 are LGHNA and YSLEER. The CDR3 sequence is CASSQETGDQPQHF. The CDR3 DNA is TGCGCCAGCAGCCAGGAGACAGGGGATCAGCCCCAGCATTTT.

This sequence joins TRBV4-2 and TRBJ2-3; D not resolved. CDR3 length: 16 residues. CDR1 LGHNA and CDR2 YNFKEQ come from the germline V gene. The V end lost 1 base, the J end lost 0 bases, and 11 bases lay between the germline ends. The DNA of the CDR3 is TGTGCCAGCAGCCAAGGCTGGGCGTCTAGCACAGATACGCAGTATTTT. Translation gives CASSQGWASSTDTQYF.

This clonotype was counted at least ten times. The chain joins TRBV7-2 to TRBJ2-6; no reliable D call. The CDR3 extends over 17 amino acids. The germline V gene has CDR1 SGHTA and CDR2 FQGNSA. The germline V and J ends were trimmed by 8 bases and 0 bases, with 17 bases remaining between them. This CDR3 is CASVDSRTASGANVLTF. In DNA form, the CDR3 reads TGTGCCAGCGTCGACTCGCGGACCGCCTCTGGGGCCAACGTCCTGACTTTC.

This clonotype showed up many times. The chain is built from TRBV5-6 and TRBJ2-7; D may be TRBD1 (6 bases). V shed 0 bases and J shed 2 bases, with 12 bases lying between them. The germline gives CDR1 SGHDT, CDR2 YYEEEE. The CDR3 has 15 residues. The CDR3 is CASSLAGTTTYEQYV. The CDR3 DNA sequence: TGTGCCAGCAGCTTGGCCGGGACAACCACCTACGAGCAGTACGTC.

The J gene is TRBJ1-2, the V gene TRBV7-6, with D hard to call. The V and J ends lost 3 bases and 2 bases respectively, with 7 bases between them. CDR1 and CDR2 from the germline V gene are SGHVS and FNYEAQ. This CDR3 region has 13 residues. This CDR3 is CASSFNRNYGYTF. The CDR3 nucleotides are TGTGCCAGCAGCTTTAACAGAAACTATGGCTACACCTTC.

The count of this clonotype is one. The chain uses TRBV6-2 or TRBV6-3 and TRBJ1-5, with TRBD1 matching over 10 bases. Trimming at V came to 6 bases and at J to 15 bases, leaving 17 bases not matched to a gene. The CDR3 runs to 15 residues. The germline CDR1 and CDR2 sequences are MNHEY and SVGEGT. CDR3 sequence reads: CASSPWDRGNQPVHF. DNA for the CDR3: TGTGCCAGCAGCCCTTGGGACAGGGGCAATCAGCCCGTGCATTTT.

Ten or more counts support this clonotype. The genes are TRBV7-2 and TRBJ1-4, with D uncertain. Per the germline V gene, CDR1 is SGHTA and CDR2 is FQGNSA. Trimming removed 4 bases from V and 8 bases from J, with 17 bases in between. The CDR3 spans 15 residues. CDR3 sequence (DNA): TGTGCCAGCAGCTGGTACCGACAAAGGAACGAAAAACTGTTTTTT. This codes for CASSWYRQRNEKLFF.

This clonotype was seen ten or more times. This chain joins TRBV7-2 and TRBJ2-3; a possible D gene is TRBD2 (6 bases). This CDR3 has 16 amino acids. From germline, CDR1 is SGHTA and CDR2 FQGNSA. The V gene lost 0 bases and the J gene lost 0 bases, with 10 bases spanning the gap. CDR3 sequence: CASSLARGPSTDTQYF. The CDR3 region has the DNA TGTGCCAGCAGCTTAGCGCGGGGCCCCAGCACAGATACGCAGTATTTT.

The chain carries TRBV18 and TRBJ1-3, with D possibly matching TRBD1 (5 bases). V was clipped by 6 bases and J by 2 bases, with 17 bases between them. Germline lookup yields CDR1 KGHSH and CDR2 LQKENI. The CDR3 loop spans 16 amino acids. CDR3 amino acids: CASSAGGEIAGNTIYF. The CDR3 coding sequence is TGTGCCAGCTCCGCAGGAGGGGAAATTGCTGGAAACACCATATATTTT.

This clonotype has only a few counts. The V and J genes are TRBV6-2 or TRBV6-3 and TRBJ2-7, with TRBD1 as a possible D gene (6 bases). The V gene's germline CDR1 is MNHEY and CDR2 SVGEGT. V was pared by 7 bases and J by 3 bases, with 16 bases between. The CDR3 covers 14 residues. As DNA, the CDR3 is TGTGCCAGCATCAAACCGGGACACAGCTACGAGCAGTACTTC. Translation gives CASIKPGHSYEQYF.

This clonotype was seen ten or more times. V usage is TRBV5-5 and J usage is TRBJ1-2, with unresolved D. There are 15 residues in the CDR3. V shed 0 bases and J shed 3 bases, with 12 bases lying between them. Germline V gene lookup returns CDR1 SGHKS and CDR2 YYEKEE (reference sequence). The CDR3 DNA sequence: TGTGCCAGCAGCTTGGAGGTGACTTACTACTATGGCTACACCTTC. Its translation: CASSLEVTYYYGYTF.

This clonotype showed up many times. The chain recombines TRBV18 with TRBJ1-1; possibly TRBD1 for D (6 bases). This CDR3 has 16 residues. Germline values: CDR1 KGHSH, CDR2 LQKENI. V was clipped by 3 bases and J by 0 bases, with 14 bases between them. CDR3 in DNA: TGTGCCAGCTCACCCCGGGGGGGGGCGTTGAACACTGAAGCTTTCTTT. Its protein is CASSPRGGALNTEAFF.

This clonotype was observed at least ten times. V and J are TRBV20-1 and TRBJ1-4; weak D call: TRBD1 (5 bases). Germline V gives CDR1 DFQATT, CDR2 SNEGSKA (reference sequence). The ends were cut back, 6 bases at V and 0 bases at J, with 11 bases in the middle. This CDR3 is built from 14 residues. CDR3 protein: CSARGGATNEKLFF. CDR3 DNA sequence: TGCAGTGCCCGGGGCGGTGCAACTAATGAAAAACTGTTTTTT.

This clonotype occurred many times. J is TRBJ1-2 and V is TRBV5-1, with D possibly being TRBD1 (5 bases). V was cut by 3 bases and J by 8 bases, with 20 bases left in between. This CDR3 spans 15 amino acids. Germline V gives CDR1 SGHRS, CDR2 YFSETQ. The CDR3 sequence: CASSSDPQGTGGYTF. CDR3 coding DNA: TGCGCCAGCAGCTCGGACCCTCAGGGAACAGGAGGCTACACCTTC. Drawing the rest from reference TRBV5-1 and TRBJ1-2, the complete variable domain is KAGVTQTPRYLIKTRGQQVTLSCSPISGHRSVSWYQQTPGQGLQFLFEYFSETQRNKGNFPGRFSGRQFSNSRSEMNVSTLELGDSALYLCASSSDPQGTGGYTFGSGTRLTVV.